This TCR beta chain was observed in a study of identical twins. Each CDR3 protein is one row after TCRdb ran MiXCR on the 5' RACE reads. The repertoire holds 450,000 or so distinct CDR3 sequences, roughly 24% seen once, with about 2.7% in the top ten. Germline values: CDR1 SGHRS, CDR2 YFSETQ. J was trimmed by 6 bases and V by 0 bases; bases with no gene match: 2. The CDR3 extends over 13 amino acids. This sample also appeared in a second study, on T cells expressing NK-cell markers. That work contributes: Seven donors tested HCMV-seropositive and one tested seronegative among the eight sequenced. Several of the experiments relied on an anti-gamma-delta TCR antibody so that only alpha-beta TCR T cells were sorted. Evidence did not settle whether expanded NKG2C+ T cell clones targeted HCMV.

This TCR derives from a woman under 30 in good health. Source material: CD4+ T cells sorted from blood. This chain links TRBV5-1 with TRBJ2-7; 8 bases match TRBD1. In DNA form, the CDR3 reads TGCGCCAGCAGCTTGGGACAGGGGAGCGAGCAGTACTTC. Its translation is CASSLGQGSEQYF.